This T cell receptor (beta chain) was sequenced in a study of cytomegalovirus exposure and HLA in healthy donors (dated by TCRdb to the late 2010s). With respect to the entire study: An earlier analysis of approximately 640 of the donors reported approximately 290 Gb of sequence data and about 100 million unique TCR beta sequences from 150 million to 200 million T cells. HLA typing included class I and class II loci at four-digit resolution. An earlier analysis of a few hundred of the donors applied high-throughput TCR beta sequencing to assess whether each TCR beta V gene segment acted as functional or pseudogenic. In the later analysis, no new phenotypic data were used to find candidate immune exposures; instead, reliance was placed on TCR beta sequences and their occurrence across donors. On average, around 230,000 unique TCR beta nucleotide sequences were sequenced per donor among 350 to 400 genotyped donors of the cohort, with about 19% of those sequences being non-productive. To study patterns of TCR occurrence, a later analysis re-analyzed previously published TCR beta repertoires from several hundred donors and added high-resolution HLA genotyping. High-throughput TCR immunosequencing, statistical association of individual TCRs with disease status, and machine learning were combined to predict cytomegalovirus infection status. A later genetic analysis took genome-wide SNP genotypes for about three fifths of the 666 donors and used that subset as a discovery cohort. A separate validation cohort of 100 to 150 different subjects was used in addition to the approximately 640-subject first cohort. The T cell repertoires of 666 subjects were profiled by immunosequencing and related to cytomegalovirus serostatus. An early release that covered about 640 HLA-typed donors contained approximately 300 gigabases of sequencing data and 70 million to 100 million unique TCR sequences. Donor age, sex, ethnicity and CMV serostatus were compiled alongside the repertoire data. Of the approximately 370 genotyped donors, over 80% were placed in the genetic ancestry cluster associated with self-reported Caucasian donors. Typing coverage differed by locus: A, B, C, DRB1 and DQB1 were typed in roughly 629-630 donors, DQA1 in approximately 520, DPA1 in over 600, and DPB1 in 450 to 480. The study aimed to test whether cataloging public T cell receptors could reveal signatures of past pathogen exposure. Every discovery cohort repertoire had been produced on one sequencing platform. Five DR-DQ haplotypes were handled as single units for association and clustering because linkage in the cohort was strong.

Broader findings and caveats from the paper: In this cohort, only TCR beta chains were sequenced, and detectable features were limited by the absence of alpha or paired-chain data. A total of about 150 TCR beta chains were listed by the study as associated with cytomegalovirus. Broadly in line with IMGT annotations, most TCR beta V segments showed up in productive rearrangements about 87% or about 30% of the time in an earlier analysis of around 600 of the donors. Because some donors lacked HLA typing at each locus, the association tests relied only on the typed subset. The authors suggested that the approach could potentially be extended to other disease states and immunological phenotypes. Specific HLA alleles were associated with around 18,000 TCR beta sequences at a false discovery rate of 0.05 in a later analysis. In a later genetic analysis, fewer N-insertions in productive TCRs were reported among donors in an Asian-associated ancestry cluster than the roughly 640-donor mean. The earlier analysis of approximately 540 of the donors excluded 15 to 20 rarely observed V segments, including chromosome 9 orphons, because counts were too low. The 87-base-pair reads could not distinguish some IMGT-functional V segments, including TRBV6-2 and TRBV6-3, so those segments were excluded. Compared with equally common non-associated chains, HLA-associated TCR beta chains in a later analysis were more clonally expanded and had lower generation probabilities. A further reported finding was that TCR beta sequences accurately predicted the HLA-A and HLA-B alleles for most subjects in the first cohort. In a later analysis, most CMV-associated TCR beta chains were found to appear HLA-restricted, with HLA associations seemingly driven largely by CMV exposure. In a later genetic analysis, a missense DCLRE1C variant was associated with V-gene and J-gene trimming of TCR beta chains, and the association was replicated in an independent cohort. The classifier was reported to diagnose cytomegalovirus status with high specificity and sensitivity in both the original cohort and the validation cohort. Sequencing depth was assumed to be roughly uniform across donors in the presence/absence analyses, though that assumption may not hold. Several of the top co-occurrence clusters appeared to be linked to parvovirus B19, influenza, CMV and Epstein-Barr virus, according to a later analysis. For the cohort, immune exposure information was limited to CMV serostatus. A cluster of highly shared sequence variants was judged likely to be a technical artifact of the sequencing pipeline. Most TCR sequences were seen in very few donors, while some public TCRs were found in many individuals. A later analysis found that TCR association rates varied across HLA loci, with DRB1 alleles showing the most associated TCRs and HLA-C alleles the fewest. A few of the identified cytomegalovirus-associated TCR beta chains were confirmed in vitro to be specific for cytomegalovirus antigens. When HLA alleles, especially DR and DQ, strongly co-occurred, attributing TCR associations to individual alleles was difficult. Linkage disequilibrium might explain the correlated functional status among segregating V segments, but an unknown experimental factor could not be excluded.

This clone was seen only a few times. The antigen it recognizes is unknown. The sample holds no much larger clone one base away, and base qualities are not on file. The CDR3 has 14 amino acids, counting the end cysteine and phenylalanine. The kept DNA is CDR3 alone, 42 bases in frame from the first base. Germline trimming: 5 bases from V, 6 bases from J; junction bases outside gene matches: 4. Based on the germline V gene, the CDR1 and CDR2 sequences are SGHRS and YFSETQ. The library was obtained by the immunoSEQ multiplex PCR assay. For the multiplex PCR, a mixture combining 60 forward primers for TCR Vbeta segments and 13 reverse primers for TCR Jbeta segments was used. The CDR3 region of rearranged TCR beta genes was amplified from genomic DNA with a multiplex PCR assay. On the Illumina HiSeq System, the amplified TCR beta libraries were sequenced as 87-base-pair reads. As for how the authors treated the data: In a later analysis, roughly 80 million unique TCR beta chains were counted across the 666 repertoires, and around 10 million of these chains were shared by at least two donors. To remove PCR and sequencing errors, raw reads were error-corrected and collapsed into unique sequences using a nearest-neighbor algorithm that merged closely related sequences. To assign V, D and J gene segments, CDR3 sequences were aligned to IMGT reference sequences. For a sequence to be retained, a match of at least six nucleotides to both a V gene segment and a J gene segment was required. Rearrangements were called productive when the CDR3 lacked stop codons and stayed in frame with V and J; all others were non-productive. Following IMGT convention, CDR3 was defined as the stretch from the second conserved V-encoded cysteine to the conserved J-encoded phenylalanine. Sequences without an unambiguous match to a single V gene segment were excluded from the earlier analysis of over 500 of the donors. An earlier analysis of roughly 590 of the donors called V segments functional above 56.7% productive rearrangements and segregating when the between-donor standard deviation exceeded 5%. A statistical classification framework was built to diagnose cytomegalovirus status from the catalog of TCR beta chain sequences. V and J gene assignment, in a later analysis, came from comparing TCR nucleotide sequences with IMGT/GENE-DB human TR gene sequences. The TCRdist pipeline was used in a later analysis to assign CDR3 sequences and most-parsimonious VDJ recombination scenarios. In a later analysis, each TCR beta chain was defined by its CDR3 amino acid sequence together with its V-gene family, and reads lacking a unique V-gene family were excluded. A later analysis removed roughly 590 highly shared, low-generation-probability nucleotide sequences to deal with suspected cross-contamination and a sequencing artifact. For each public chain, a later analysis derived a clonal expansion index from normalized ranks of inferred template counts within each repertoire. In a later analysis, generation probabilities were computed using a VDJ recombination model fitted to out-of-frame rearrangements, and the results were checked against IGoR. In a later analysis, TCR-TCR, TCR-HLA and TCR-CMV co-occurrence was scored with hypergeometric tests, and a repertoire-size bias correction was applied to TCR pairs. To estimate false discovery rates, a later analysis permuted the HLA or CMV assignments 20 times. In a later analysis, co-occurring TCRs were grouped with DBSCAN, and TCRdist sequence similarity was added when clustering was performed within HLA-allele-positive subsets. Repertoires with fewer than 30,000 or more than 120,000 public chains, plus five repertoires with anomalous nucleotide sharing, were excluded from co-occurrence clustering. Here the immuneACCESS table is served through TCRdb, limited to in-frame sequences with V and J called. Missing clones are a known gap in these copies; in checked studies unresolved V genes cover under half, and the rest lacks a known reason. V and J calls and clone size come straight from that table; D and trimming were deduced from the DNA. Counted in this sample were under 200,000 clones; about an eighth of them appeared once. The ten largest clonotypes hold approximately 8.3% of the sample.

In total, about 650 healthy bone marrow donors made up the cohort. At the time of sampling, every cohort member was nominally healthy, though immune exposures that went unrecorded were likely present. The donor tested CMV seropositive and was one of the 289 seropositive cohort members. A peripheral blood sample was provided by each donor, and peripheral blood mononuclear cells were used for TCR beta sequencing. The Qiagen DNeasy Blood Extraction Kit was used to extract genomic DNA from the blood cell samples. The material sequenced was PBMCs. The chain uses TRBV5-1 and TRBJ2-2; 10 central nucleotides agree with TRBD2. This clonotype originated in a man in his fifties or sixties in good health and CMV-seropositive. The CDR3 protein is CASSSSGGPGELFF. The DNA is as follows: TGCGCCAGCAGTTCTAGCGGGGGACCCGGGGAGCTGTTTTTT.